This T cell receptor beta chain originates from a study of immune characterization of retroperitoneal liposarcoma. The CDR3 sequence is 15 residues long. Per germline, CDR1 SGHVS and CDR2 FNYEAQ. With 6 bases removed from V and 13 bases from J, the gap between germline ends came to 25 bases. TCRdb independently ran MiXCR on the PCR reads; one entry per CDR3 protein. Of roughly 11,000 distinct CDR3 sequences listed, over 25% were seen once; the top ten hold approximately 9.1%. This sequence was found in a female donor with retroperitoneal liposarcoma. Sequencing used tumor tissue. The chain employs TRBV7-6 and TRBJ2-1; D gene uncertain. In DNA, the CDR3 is TGTGCCAGCAGGACCAGGCCCGGATCGGAAGAGACCCAGTTCTTC. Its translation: CASRTRPGSEETQFF.